This entry lists 2 T cell receptor beta chains sequenced from one sample in a study of beta chain features in type 1 diabetes. The isolated RNA, all of it, was reverse transcribed, so expressed TCRB transcripts were what got sequenced. Sequencing used immunoSEQ multiplex PCR; TCRdb keeps in-frame clones, though not all of them. This table holds over 150,000 clones, about 8.5% found once. Sequencing was performed on central memory CD4+ T cells from blood. Source of these receptors: a man in his late teens or twenties in good health.

The CDR3 reads CASSQDVLAPRTDTQYF. The CDR3 coding sequence is TGCGCCAGCAGCCAGGACGTACTAGCCCCCCGCACAGATACGCAGTATTTT. The chain links TRBV4-3 to TRBJ2-3, with a weak D call TRBD2 (6 bases). Trimming left V 3 bases short and J 1 base short, with 17 bases between. This CDR3 is 17 amino acids long. CDR1 is LGHNA, CDR2 YSLEER, per germline.

This clone occurred many times. The chain carries TRBV7-3 and TRBJ2-2; perhaps TRBD2 as D (6 bases). This CDR3 spans 13 amino acids. In germline, CDR1 is SGHTA, CDR2 FQGTGA. Trimming removed 10 bases from V and 1 base from J, with 10 bases in between. The CDR3 loop reads CATRRENTGELFF. DNA for the CDR3: TGTGCCACCCGGAGGGAGAACACCGGGGAGCTGTTTTTT.